The T cell receptor (beta chain) described here comes from a study of CD8+ T cells in alopecia areata. Regarding the study as a whole: Tofacitinib yielded significantly lower scalp clonality and fewer expanded CD8+ clones among the top 100. Many expanded lesional clones remained in scalp and blood on tofacitinib.

Regarding treatment: oral pan-JAK inhibitor, 5-10 mg twice daily. In alopecia areata patients, both lesional scalp punch biopsies and peripheral blood were collected. As regards this clone: No antigen is known for it.

The germline gives CDR1 SGHDN, CDR2 FVKESK. The CDR3 runs 13 residues. With 1 base removed from V and 5 bases from J, the gap between germline ends came to 8 bases. Investigators isolated RNA and reverse transcribed it into cDNA to act as the sequencing template. Clones were sequenced by immunoSEQ multiplex PCR, and TCRdb holds only the in-frame ones, with some missing. The sample comprises a few hundred thousand clones, about 62% of which are singletons, and more than 0.85% rests with the top ten. The rearrangement links TRBV14 to TRBJ1-1; D gene unclear. This receptor was taken from a human donor with alopecia areata. Here the sequenced sample was CD4+ T cells sorted from blood, taken at approximately week 52, from a patient treated with tofacitinib. The CDR3 DNA reads as TGTGCCAGCAGCCAAGTTCGAGGGACTGAAGCTTTCTTT. Amino acid sequence: CASSQVRGTEAFF.